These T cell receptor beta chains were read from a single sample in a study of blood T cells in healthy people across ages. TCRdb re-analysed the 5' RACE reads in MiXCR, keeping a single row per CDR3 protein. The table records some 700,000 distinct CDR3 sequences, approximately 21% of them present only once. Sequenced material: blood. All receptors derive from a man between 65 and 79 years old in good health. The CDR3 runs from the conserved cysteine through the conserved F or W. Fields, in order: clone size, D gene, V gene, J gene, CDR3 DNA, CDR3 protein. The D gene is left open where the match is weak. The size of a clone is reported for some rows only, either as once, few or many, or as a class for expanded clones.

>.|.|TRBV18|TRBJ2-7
TGTACCAGCTCAGCAACAGGGTTCGAGCAGTACTTC
CTSSATGFEQYF
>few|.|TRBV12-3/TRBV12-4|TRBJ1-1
TGTGCCAGCAGTGCGAGGGTTCAGACTGAAGCTTTCTTT
CASSARVQTEAFF
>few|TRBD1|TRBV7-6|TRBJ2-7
TGTGCCAGCAGCTGGGGACAGGGCACCTACGAGCAGTACTTC
CASSWGQGTYEQYF
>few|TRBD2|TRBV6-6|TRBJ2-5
TGTGCCAGCAGTAGCGGGAGGGGAAGCTACAATGAGCAGCTCTTC
CASSSGRGSYNEQLF
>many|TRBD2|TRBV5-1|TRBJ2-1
TGTGCCAGCAGCTCCGGGACTAGCTCCTACAATGAGCAGTTCTTC
CASSSGTSSYNEQFF
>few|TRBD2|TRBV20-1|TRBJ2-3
TGCAGTGCTTATAGCGGGTCTAGCACAGATGCGCAGTATTTT
CSAYSGSSTDAQYF
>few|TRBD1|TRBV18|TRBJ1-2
TGTGCCAGCTCAGCGGGATACGGGACAGGACCCATCAATAACTATGGCTACACCTTC
CASSAGYGTGPINNYGYTF
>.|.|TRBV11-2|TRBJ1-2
TGTGCCAGCAGCCAACCTCGCAGCTATGGCTACACCTTC
CASSQPRSYGYTF
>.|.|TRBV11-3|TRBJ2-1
TGTGCCAGCAGCTTTCAGGGAGGAAATGAGCAGTTCTTC
CASSFQGGNEQFF
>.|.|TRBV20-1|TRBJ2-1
TGCAGTGCTAGTAGTATCCATGAGCAGTTCTTC
CSASSIHEQFF
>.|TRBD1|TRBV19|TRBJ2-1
TGTGCCACAAGACAGGGCGCCTACAATGAGCAGTTCTTC
CATRQGAYNEQFF
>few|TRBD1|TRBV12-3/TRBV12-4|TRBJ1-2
TGTGCCAGCAGTCGCTGGGACAGGGAATCGGAAGGCTACACCTTC
CASSRWDRESEGYTF
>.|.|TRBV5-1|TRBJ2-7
TGCGCCAGCAGCTTGAGGGACCGCTTAATTTACGAGCAGTACTTC
CASSLRDRLIYEQYF
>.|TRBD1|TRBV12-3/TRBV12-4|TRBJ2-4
TGTGCCAGCAGTTTAAGTGCAGGGGGAAACATTCAGTACTTC
CASSLSAGGNIQYF
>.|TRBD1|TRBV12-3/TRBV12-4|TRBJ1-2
TGTGCCAGCAGTTTCGGACAGGGTCACTATGGCTACACCTTC
CASSFGQGHYGYTF
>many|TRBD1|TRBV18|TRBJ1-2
TGTGCCAGCTCACCACCGGGACAGGGAGTAGGAGGCTACACCTTC
CASSPPGQGVGGYTF
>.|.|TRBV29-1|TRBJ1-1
TGCAGCGTTGATCGGGGGGCTCGGACTGAAGCTTTCTTT
CSVDRGARTEAFF
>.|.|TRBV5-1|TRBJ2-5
TGCGCCAGCAGCGGAGGACAGTATGAGACCCAGTACTTC
CASSGGQYETQYF
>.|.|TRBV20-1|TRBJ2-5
TGCAGTGCTAGGCCATCGGGCGTAAGGGCACAAGAGACCCAGTACTTC
CSARPSGVRAQETQYF
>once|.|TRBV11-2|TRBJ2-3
TGTGCCAGCAGCTTACTGGGGATAGATACGCAGTATTTT
CASSLLGIDTQYF
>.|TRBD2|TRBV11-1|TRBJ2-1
TGTGCCAGCAGCTTAGTCGGCGGGAGCATTGATGAGCAGTTCTTC
CASSLVGGSIDEQFF
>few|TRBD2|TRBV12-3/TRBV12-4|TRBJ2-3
TGTGCCAGCAGCCGACTAGCGGGAATCACAGATACGCAGTATTTT
CASSRLAGITDTQYF
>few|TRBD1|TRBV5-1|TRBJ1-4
TGCGCCAGCAGCACGCCCGGGACAGGGGGTGAAAAACTGTTTTTT
CASSTPGTGGEKLFF
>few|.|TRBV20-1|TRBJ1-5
TGCAGTGCTATGGATAGGACCGTAAGCAATCAGCCCCAGCATTTT
CSAMDRTVSNQPQHF
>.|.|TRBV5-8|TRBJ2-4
TGTGCCAGCAGCCCCCTCGCTGGTGGTTGGGCCAAAAACATTCAGTACTTC
CASSPLAGGWAKNIQYF
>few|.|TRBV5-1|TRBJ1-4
TGCGCCAGCAGCACAGCCCCGGAGGCACCGAATGAAAAACTGTTTTTT
CASSTAPEAPNEKLFF
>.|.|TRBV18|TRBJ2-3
TGTGCCAGCTCACCGGACAGAACTTCGGCAGATACGCAGTATTTT
CASSPDRTSADTQYF
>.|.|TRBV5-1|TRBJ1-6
TGCGCCAGCAGCTTGGATGTGGGGGCGACCGGTTCACCCCTCCACTTT
CASSLDVGATGSPLHF
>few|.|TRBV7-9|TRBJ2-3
TGTGCCAGCAGCCCCGCTCTCTATATAAACACAGATACGCAGTATTTT
CASSPALYINTDTQYF
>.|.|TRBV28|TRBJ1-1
TGTGCCAGCAGTCTTGTCAGGCGCAACACTGAAGCTTTCTTT
CASSLVRRNTEAFF
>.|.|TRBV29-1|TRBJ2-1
TGCAGCGTTGAAGGCCGTCTTACGCAGGTGCAGCTCTTC
CSVEGRLTQVQLF
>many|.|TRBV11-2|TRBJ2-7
TGTGCCAGCAGCCGCCGAGTGAGGGAGCAGTACTTC
CASSRRVREQYF
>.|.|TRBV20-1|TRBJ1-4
TGCAGTGCCGGTGACATCACTAATGAAAAACTGTTTTTT
CSAGDITNEKLFF
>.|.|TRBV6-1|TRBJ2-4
TGTGCCAGCAGTGAAATGGGGAAGGGCCCCATTCAGTACTTC
CASSEMGKGPIQYF
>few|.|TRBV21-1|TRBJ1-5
TGTGCCAGCAGCAAACTGCGGGGAAGTGATTCCAATCAGCCCCAGCATTTT
CASSKLRGSDSNQPQHF
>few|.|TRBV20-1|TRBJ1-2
TGCAGTGCTAGGAAGGACAGTCACACGAACTATGGCTACACCTTC
CSARKDSHTNYGYTF
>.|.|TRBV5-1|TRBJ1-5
TGCGCCAGCAGCTTGACGACAGGCAATCAGCCCCAGCATTTT
CASSLTTGNQPQHF
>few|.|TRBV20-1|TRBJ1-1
TGCAGTGCTACGGGGGTGGTGAACACTGAAGCTTTCTTT
CSATGVVNTEAFF
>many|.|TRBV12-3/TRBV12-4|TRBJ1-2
TGTGCCAGCAGTTCGGGGACTTATGGCTACACCTTC
CASSSGTYGYTF
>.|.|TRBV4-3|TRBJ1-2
TGCGCCAGCAGCCAAGGCCGGCATGGCTACACCTTC
CASSQGRHGYTF
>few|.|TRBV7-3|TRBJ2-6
TGTGCCAGCAGCCAGGGTAGATCTGGGGCCAACGTCCTGACTTTC
CASSQGRSGANVLTF
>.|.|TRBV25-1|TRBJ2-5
TGTGCCAGCAGTGAGTCAAGGGGAGAGACCCAGTACTTC
CASSESRGETQYF
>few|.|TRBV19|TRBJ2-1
TGTGCCAGTGCGAGCGGGCCGAGCTCCTACAATGAGCAGTTCTTC
CASASGPSSYNEQFF
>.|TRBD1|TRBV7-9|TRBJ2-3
TGTGCCAGCAGCTTAACAGGGGGCAAGTATACGCAGTATTTT
CASSLTGGKYTQYF
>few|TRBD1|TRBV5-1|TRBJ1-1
TGCGCCAGCAGCTTCGACAGGGGTCAAACTGAAGCTTTCTTT
CASSFDRGQTEAFF
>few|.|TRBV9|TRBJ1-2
TGTGCCAGCAGCGTAGCTACGGTTTTGGGGGGGCCTAACTATGGCTACACCTTC
CASSVATVLGGPNYGYTF
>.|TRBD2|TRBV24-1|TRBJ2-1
TGTGCCACCAGTGTCCTGACTAGCGGGAACAATGAGCAGTTCTTC
CATSVLTSGNNEQFF
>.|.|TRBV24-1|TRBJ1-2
TGTGCCACCAGTGAGCCGCGCGGGGACTATGGCTACACCTTC
CATSEPRGDYGYTF